This paragraph reports one T cell receptor (beta chain). Antigen: not known. The record originates from a study of cytomegalovirus exposure and HLA in healthy donors. The wider study: Per a later analysis, the roughly 690 first-cohort and about 120 validation repertoires shared one platform. The study, taken as a whole, reports: CMV antigen specificity of a few CMV-associated chains was confirmed in vitro. The study designated 150 or so TCR beta chains cytomegalovirus-associated.

Trimming took 1 base from V and 4 from J; bases not matched to a gene: 6. This CDR3 has 15 residues. The germline V gene encodes CDR1 SGHDT and CDR2 YYEEEE. TCRdb's copy holds only in-frame clones and misses some; the assay was immunoSEQ multiplex PCR. Of about 160,000 clones detected, approximately 89% appear once; the ten largest clones hold 4% to 5%. This TCR was sampled from a man younger than 35 in good health and CMV-seropositive. V gene TRBV5-6 combines with J gene TRBJ1-2, with 8 bases lining up with TRBD1. Source material: PBMCs. CDR3 nucleotides: TGTGCCAGCAGCTTGAACGCAGGGGGCCCCTATGGCTACACCTTC. This encodes CASSLNAGGPYGYTF.